This T cell receptor beta chain originates from a study of shared clonotypes between healthy human individuals. Regarding the study as a whole: Relative to memory subsets, naive subsets generally showed larger estimated richness.

The protocol was immunoSEQ multiplex PCR, while the TCRdb copy is restricted to in-frame clones and leaves out a portion. The sample records roughly 300,000 clones, around 87% being singletons. CDR3 length: 16 amino acids. In germline, CDR1 is GTSNPN, CDR2 SVGIG (reference sequence). Trimming took 5 bases from V and 1 from J, leaving 19 bases between them. Worth noting for this clone: What it binds is unknown. This CDR3 is also generated by other DNA sequences in the sample.

Sequencing was performed on memory CD8+ T cells sorted from blood. The sample's subset: CD45RO+ cells pooled with CCR7-negative TemRA cells. The TCR comes from a man between 18 and 35 years old in good health. The rearrangement links TRBV30 to TRBJ2-3, with D maybe TRBD2 (6 bases). CDR3 sequence (DNA): TGTGCCTGGGAACCCCGACTAGGGCGGGGCACAGATACGCAGTATTTT. Translating it yields CAWEPRLGRGTDTQYF. Full variable domain (remainder filled in from reference TRBV30 and TRBJ2-3): SQTIHQWPATLVQPVGSPLSLECTVEGTSNPNLYWYRQAAGRGLQLLFYSVGIGQISSEVPQNLSASRPQDRQFILSSKKLLLSDSGFYLCAWEPRLGRGTDTQYFGPGTRLTVL.